This record looks at one T cell receptor beta chain sequence and its context. Its antigen specificity is not known. Base qualities are not at hand, and no much larger clone is one base apart. This sample stems from a study of beta chain features in type 1 diabetes listed by TCRdb under 2018. Regarding the complete study: No differences in mean age, gender distribution, total cell number or subset yield were found between patients and healthy donors. A total of over 95,000,000 sorted cells were examined across all samples, and RNA yield correlated strongly with the number of cells per subset. The study compared the TCRB repertoires of sorted circulating CD4+ T cell subsets in recently diagnosed type 1 diabetes patients with those in matched healthy donors. Regulatory and stem cell-like memory subsets were obtained from only 8 patients and roughly eight healthy donors, while naive and central memory subsets were obtained from all 30 or so donors.

Overall results and qualifications from the work: The naive, central memory and regulatory TCRB repertoires appeared to resemble one another more closely among patients than among healthy donors. A moderate but significant shortening of TCRB CDR3 length was observed in type 1 diabetes patients in all four CD4+ subsets. Only small numbers of individuals were included in the HLA sub-analyses, which left unresolved whether HLA type had any influence on TCRB rearrangement. Patients with type 1 diabetes made fewer insertions and deleted more nucleotides at VDJ recombination sites, implying thymic rearrangement abnormalities. Shorter templates might have been favored by PCR, but patient and control samples were amplified and corrected together, so both groups would have been affected equally by any skew. Because cDNA was sequenced instead of genomic DNA, activated cells with high expression could be over-represented, although the groups did not differ in activation or CD3 levels.

Measured from the cysteine to the phenylalanine, the CDR3 is 13 residues long. Here the CDR3 DNA is all that survives: 39 bases in frame from base 1. According to the germline V gene, CDR1 reads SGHTA and CDR2 reads FQGNSA. V and J are truncated by 4 bases and 7 bases respectively, leaving an intervening sequence of 12 bases. A single peripheral blood draw of roughly 0.11 L on average was collected from each donor into heparinised tubes. A BD FACSAria II was used to sort naive, central memory, regulatory and stem cell-like memory CD4+ T cells with a panel that included CD45RO, CCR7, CD25, CD127, CD95 and CD27. Purity was above 95% for every sorted population. PBMCs were isolated right away by Lymphoprep density gradient centrifugation and were stained directly, without culture. So that batch effects would be minimized, each experiment stained and sorted samples in pairs, pairing one healthy donor with one patient.

The entire isolated RNA was reverse transcribed using the High Capacity cDNA Reverse Transcription Kit, and thus expressed TCRB transcripts were sequenced. Deep immunoSEQ sequencing was performed on naive, central memory and regulatory T cell samples, with an average of approximately 3.9 million total reads per sample. After sorted cells were lysed in RLT buffer, RNA was extracted with DNase-treated RNeasy Micro or Mini kits, with the choice depending on cell number. To prevent cross-contamination, every cell subset was processed on its own, while patient and healthy donor samples were processed together. TCRB sequences were amplified from cDNA with the immunoSEQ multiplex PCR, producing 87-bp fragments spanning the CDR3 region. Sequencing of the amplicons was done on the Illumina HiSeq platform. The authors processed their data as follows. Synthetic template baselines were used to correct PCR bias computationally, reads within Hamming distance 2 were collapsed together, and singletons that could not be merged were discarded. By aligning reads against IMGT, V, D and J genes, CDR3 length, and insertions or deletions at six rearrangement sites were assigned. Within each subset, clonotype counts were normalized to the number of sorted cells before true diversity and Gini coefficients were calculated with the tcR R package. Repertoire sharing was quantified using the overlap coefficient calculated on TCRB nucleotide sequences. TCRdb obtained this table from immuneACCESS and retained in-frame rearrangements with V and J assigned. These tables miss some clones; where compared with another copy, unresolved V genes account for less than half of the shortfall, and the remainder is unexplained. V, J and clone size are taken as reported in that table, and D and trimming were inferred from the DNA itself. In all, the sample holds 250,000 to 350,000 clones, and about 14% of those were seen once. Under 8.5% of the sample belongs to the ten largest clones.

The chain is encoded by TRBV7-2 joined to TRBJ2-3; the D gene remains uncertain. The receptor comes from a man aged 25 to 40 in good health. Source material: central memory CD4+ T cells from blood. The CDR3 region: CASSSTPGNTQYF. The sequenced DNA: TGTGCCAGCAGCTCAACCCCTGGGAATACGCAGTATTTT.